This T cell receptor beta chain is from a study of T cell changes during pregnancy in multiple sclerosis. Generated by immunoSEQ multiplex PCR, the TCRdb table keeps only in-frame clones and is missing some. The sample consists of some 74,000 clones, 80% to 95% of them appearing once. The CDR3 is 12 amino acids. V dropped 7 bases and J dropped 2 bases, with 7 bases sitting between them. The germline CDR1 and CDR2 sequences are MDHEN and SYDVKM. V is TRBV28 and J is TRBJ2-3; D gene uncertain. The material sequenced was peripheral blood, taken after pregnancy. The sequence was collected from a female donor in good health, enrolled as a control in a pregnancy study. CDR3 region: CASMFNTDTQYF. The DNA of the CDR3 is TGTGCCAGCATGTTTAACACAGATACGCAGTATTTT. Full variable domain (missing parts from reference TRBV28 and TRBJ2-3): DVKVTQSSRYLVKRTGEKVFLECVQDMDHENMFWYRQDPGLGLRLIYFSYDVKMKEKGDIPEGYSVSREKKERFSLILESASTNQTSMYLCASMFNTDTQYFGPGTRLTVL.